Each of the 5 T cell receptor beta chains below was sequenced from the same sample in a study of regulatory T cells in long-lasting Graves disease. For TCR beta, libraries came from iRepertoire HTBI primers and Arm-PCR of CDR3 regions. One entry per CDR3 protein results from TCRdb running MiXCR on the multiplex PCR reads. The data contain hundreds of thousands of distinct CDR3 sequences, approximately 29% of them seen just once; the ten biggest clones take up roughly 41%. The time point was: persistent/refractory GD, antithyroid drugs over 5 years with positive TRAb. Scientists built the TCR library using RNA that was extracted from PBMCs. The input for sequencing was peripheral blood mononuclear cells (PBMCs), taken when the disease was refractory, from a patient treated with antithyroid drugs. The receptors here all came from a female donor with Graves disease.

This chain joins TRBV18 and TRBJ1-2; D ambiguous. Germline V gene sequence: CDR1 KGHSH, CDR2 LQKENI. V lost 0 bases and J lost 6, with 14 bases in between. The CDR3 loop spans 15 amino acids. This chain's CDR3 is CASSPPLGMKHGYTF. The CDR3 DNA follows: TGTGCCAGCTCACCACCGCTGGGCATGAAGCATGGCTACACCTTC.

This clonotype appeared many times. The genes are TRBV28 and TRBJ1-2, with D tentatively TRBD1 (5 bases). The CDR3 contains 17 residues. Looked up from germline, CDR1 is MDHEN and CDR2 is SYDVKM. Trimming stripped 3 bases from V and 2 bases from J, with 19 bases between. In DNA, the CDR3 is TGTGCCAGCAGTTTGGCGACAGCCCTTAACCTGAACTATGGCTACACCTTC. Translation gives CASSLATALNLNYGYTF.

To note about this clonotype: A single base separates this from a much larger clone, so it may be a read error. CDR3 protein: CASSTRVNQPQHF. CDR3 sequence (DNA): TGTGCCAGCAGTACCAGGGTCAATCAGCCCCAGCATTTT. V is TRBV27 and J is TRBJ1-5; D is possibly TRBD1 (5 bases). Germline-derived CDR1 and CDR2 are MNHEY and SMNVEV (reference sequence). Trimming took 5 bases from V and 3 from J, leaving 8 bases between them. The CDR3 totals 13 residues.

This clonotype came up a few times. The rearrangement links TRBV12-3 or TRBV12-4 to TRBJ1-1; D call uncertain. V lost 6 bases and J lost 5, with 16 bases in between. CDR3 size: 14 residues. CDR3 sequence: CASSLTAGRTEAFF. Here the CDR3 DNA reads TGTGCCAGCAGCCTGACCGCCGGACGGACTGAAGCTTTCTTT.

This clonotype appeared a few times. The chain links TRBV6-2 or TRBV6-3 to TRBJ1-1, with 8 bases matching TRBD1. This CDR3 spans 13 amino acids. Germline lookup yields CDR1 MNHEY and CDR2 SVGEGT. V shed 10 bases and J 4 bases; nucleotides not matched to a gene: 8. Here the CDR3 DNA reads TGTGCCACCCAGGACAGGGTGAGCACTGAAGCTTTCTTT. It encodes CATQDRVSTEAFF.